The 30 T cell receptor beta chains presented below share a single source sample, sequenced in a study of T-cell memory formation after mild COVID-19. TCRdb itself ran the 5' RACE reads through MiXCR, one entry per CDR3 protein. Counted here are about 200,000 distinct CDR3 sequences, 9.5% to 10% occurring once; the ten biggest clones make up 3% to 4.5%. Sample: PBMCs or a T cell subset sorted from them (not recorded which). These receptors were obtained from a man younger than 30 who had mild COVID-19 (a few samples of this study predate the infection). Cell type and time point are not known.

There are many counts of this clonotype. This rearrangement joins TRBV29-1 to TRBJ2-6; either TRBD1 or TRBD2 may supply D (5 bases each). The germline V gene has CDR1 SQVTM and CDR2 ANQGSEA. V dropped 5 bases and J dropped 0 bases, with 14 bases sitting between them. This CDR3 contains 16 residues. DNA of the CDR3: TGCAGCGTTTTCCGGGACGGGTCCTCTGGGGCCAACGTCCTGACTTTC. Translation gives CSVFRDGSSGANVLTF.

This clonotype has a count of ten or more. The chain recombines TRBV4-3 with TRBJ2-3; 7 bases are shared with TRBD1. This CDR3 is built from 16 residues. Unmatched junction bases numbered 11, after V lost 4 bases and J lost 4 bases. CDR1 LGHNA and CDR2 YSLEER come from the germline V gene. CDR3 DNA: TGCGCCAGCAGCCCGGGGACAGTTGGGAACTCAGATACGCAGTATTTT. Translating it yields CASSPGTVGNSDTQYF.

This clonotype has a count of ten or more. This rearrangement joins TRBV6-1 to TRBJ2-3; D not certain. The CDR3 is 12 residues long. Trimming left V 0 bases short and J 12 bases short, with 10 bases between. Germline V gives CDR1 MNHNS, CDR2 SASEGT. CDR3 nucleotides: TGTGCCAGCAGTGAAGCGGGCCCGCCCCAGTATTTT. The encoded protein is CASSEAGPPQYF.

The chain is built from TRBV3-1 and TRBJ2-4, with 8 bases matching TRBD2. The length of the CDR3 is 14 residues. Trimming at V came to 0 bases and at J to 15 bases, leaving 10 bases not matched to a gene. The germline gives CDR1 LGHDT, CDR2 YNNKEL (reference sequence). CDR3 protein: CASSQDISGGTRYF. Here the CDR3 DNA reads TGTGCCAGCAGCCAAGATATAAGCGGGGGAACACGGTACTTC.

The chain is built from TRBV12-5 and TRBJ2-5, with 9 bases that match TRBD1. The CDR3 sequence is 15 residues long. The germline gives CDR1 LGHNT, CDR2 FRNRAP. V shed 2 bases, J shed 5 bases, and the junction held 6 bases outside the gene matches. The CDR3 loop reads CASGLRGTGRETQYF. The CDR3 coding sequence is TGTGCTAGTGGTTTGAGGGGGACAGGGAGGGAGACCCAGTACTTC.

The rearrangement joins TRBV19 to TRBJ1-1; TRBD1 is a possible D gene (6 bases). Trimming took off 6 bases at V and 11 bases at J, with 13 bases between the two ends. The CDR3 has 11 amino acids. Germline V CDR1 and CDR2: LNHDA, SQIVND (reference sequence). CDR3 nucleotides: TGTGCCAGTAGCCTGGAGGGGGGCGCTTTCTTT. This translates into CASSLEGGAFF.

The gene calls are TRBV3-1 and TRBJ2-3; D gene ambiguous. Germline values: CDR1 LGHDT, CDR2 YNNKEL (reference sequence). The CDR3 covers 15 residues. V was clipped by 8 bases and J by 0 bases, with 15 bases between them. The CDR3 DNA sequence: TGTGCCAGCTCCCGACGGCGACCTAGCACAGATACGCAGTATTTT. It codes for CASSRRRPSTDTQYF.

This clonotype came up many times. The V call is TRBV5-6, the J call TRBJ2-2; D might be TRBD1 (6 bases). Trimming left V 4 bases short and J 1 base short, with 8 bases between. The CDR3 spans 14 residues. From germline, CDR1 is SGHDT and CDR2 YYEEEE. The CDR3 loop reads CASSKTGNTGELFF. The CDR3 bases are TGTGCCAGCAGCAAGACAGGGAACACCGGGGAGCTGTTTTTT.

The chain links TRBV9 to TRBJ2-2; 10 bases are shared with TRBD1. J lost 3 bases, V lost 0 bases, and 5 bases had no gene match. Germline loops: CDR1 SGDLS, CDR2 YYNGEE. This CDR3 has 17 amino acids. The CDR3 region is CASSVGRTGGHTGELFF. The CDR3 nucleotides read TGTGCCAGCAGCGTAGGCAGGACAGGGGGTCACACCGGGGAGCTGTTTTTT.

This clonotype was observed a few times. This chain uses TRBV15 with TRBJ1-2; 9 bases map to TRBD1. V gave up 0 bases and J gave up 6 bases; unmatched junction bases: 5. This CDR3 region has 15 residues. Germline assignment: CDR1 LNHNV and CDR2 YYDKDF (reference sequence). The CDR3 protein is CATSRERWTGDGYTF. CDR3 nucleotides: TGTGCCACCAGCAGAGAGAGGTGGACAGGGGATGGCTACACCTTC.

This clonotype was seen more than once but under ten times. This chain uses TRBV11-3 with TRBJ1-1, with D possibly matching TRBD1 (5 bases). Looked up from germline, CDR1 is SGHNT and CDR2 is YENEEA. Trimming left V 5 bases short and J 3 bases short, with 13 bases between. The CDR3 is 14 amino acids. The CDR3 here is CASSRGVPYTEAFF. The CDR3 nucleotides read TGTGCCAGCAGCCGAGGGGTACCCTACACTGAAGCTTTCTTT.

The chain couples TRBV23-1 to TRBJ2-2, with D perhaps matching TRBD1 (6 bases). TRBV23-1 is recorded as an ORF, its role being uncertain. The CDR3 is made up of 15 amino acids. V dropped 5 bases and J dropped 1 base, with 11 bases sitting between them. The CDR3 loop reads CASSISTGNTGELFF. CDR3 coding DNA: TGCGCCAGCAGTATTTCGACAGGGAACACCGGGGAGCTGTTTTTT.

This clonotype was seen many times. The chain links TRBV5-1 to TRBJ2-2, with D hard to call. CDR3 size: 16 residues. V lost 1 base, J lost 0 bases, and 10 bases lay in between. Germline values: CDR1 SGHRS, CDR2 YFSETQ. The DNA for the CDR3 is TGCGCCAGCAGCTTGAACAGCCCCGCGAACACCGGGGAGCTGTTTTTT. Its protein product is CASSLNSPANTGELFF.

This clonotype was observed at least ten times. The rearrangement uses TRBV5-1 and TRBJ2-1; possible D gene TRBD2, 6 bases. This CDR3 has 15 amino acids. Trimming pared 1 base from V and 6 bases from J, leaving 14 bases between. Looked up from germline, CDR1 is SGHRS and CDR2 is YFSETQ. The CDR3 here is CASSLYRDSGNEQFF. The CDR3 DNA reads TGCGCCAGCAGCTTGTATAGGGACTCCGGCAATGAGCAGTTCTTC. Combining the CDR3 with reference TRBV5-1 and TRBJ2-1 gives the whole variable domain KAGVTQTPRYLIKTRGQQVTLSCSPISGHRSVSWYQQTPGQGLQFLFEYFSETQRNKGNFPGRFSGRQFSNSRSEMNVSTLELGDSALYLCASSLYRDSGNEQFFGPGTRLTVL.

This clonotype has a count of ten or more. This chain links TRBV5-6 with TRBJ2-3; 9 bases match TRBD1. Germline CDR1 is SGHDT and CDR2 is YYEEEE. CDR3 length: 14 amino acids. V shed 5 bases and J 4 bases; nucleotides not matched to a gene: 5. CDR3 residues: CASSRDRVADTQYF. DNA of the CDR3: TGTGCCAGCAGTCGGGACAGGGTCGCAGATACGCAGTATTTT. Together with reference TRBV5-6 and TRBJ2-3, the CDR3 gives the full variable domain: DAGVTQSPTHLIKTRGQQVTLRCSPKSGHDTVSWYQQALGQGPQFIFQYYEEEERQRGNFPDRFSGHQFPNYSSELNVNALLLGDSALYLCASSRDRVADTQYFGPGTRLTVL.

The chain joins TRBV5-1 to TRBJ2-2; 11 nucleotides align to TRBD2. This CDR3 spans 16 amino acids. Germline CDR1 and CDR2: SGHRS and YFSETQ. Trimming removed 4 bases from V and 4 bases from J; junction bases left unmatched: 6. The CDR3 reads CASSPQLAGATGELFF. The DNA for the CDR3 is TGCGCCAGCAGCCCACAACTAGCGGGGGCCACCGGGGAGCTGTTTTTT.

The table lists this clonotype with a few counts. The chain is built from TRBV2 and TRBJ1-5; the D gene is possibly TRBD1 (6 bases). CDR1 and CDR2 (germline): SNHLY, FYNNEI. V dropped 2 bases and J dropped 0 bases, with 17 bases sitting between them. The CDR3 runs to 18 residues. The CDR3 protein is CASSEMDSLWYSNQPQHF. In DNA form, the CDR3 reads TGTGCCAGCAGTGAAATGGACAGCTTATGGTATAGCAATCAGCCCCAGCATTTT.

The chain recombines TRBV28 with TRBJ1-5; D unresolved. V lost 9 bases to trimming and J lost 0 bases, with 9 bases between them. Germline V gene sequence: CDR1 MDHEN, CDR2 SYDVKM. The CDR3 loop spans 13 amino acids. The CDR3 loop is CASRTTSNQPQHF. CDR3 DNA sequence: TGTGCCAGTAGGACTACTAGCAATCAGCCCCAGCATTTT.

This clonotype was seen ten or more times. The chain carries TRBV5-1 and TRBJ1-1, with TRBD1 as a possible D gene (6 bases). Trimming took off 0 bases at V and 1 base at J, with 10 bases between the two ends. Germline V gene sequence: CDR1 SGHRS, CDR2 YFSETQ. The CDR3 has 15 residues. For the CDR3, the DNA is TGCGCCAGCAGCTTGGGGCGGACAGAGAACACTGAAGCTTTCTTT. This translates into CASSLGRTENTEAFF. Looking up the rest from reference TRBV5-1 and TRBJ1-1 gives the full variable domain: KAGVTQTPRYLIKTRGQQVTLSCSPISGHRSVSWYQQTPGQGLQFLFEYFSETQRNKGNFPGRFSGRQFSNSRSEMNVSTLELGDSALYLCASSLGRTENTEAFFGQGTRLTVV.

This clonotype was detected only once. The rearrangement uses TRBV7-2 and TRBJ2-5, with D hard to call. V shed 5 bases and J shed 7 bases, with 14 bases lying between them. The CDR3 totals 13 residues. The germline V gene encodes CDR1 SGHTA and CDR2 FQGNSA. The CDR3 DNA reads as TGTGCCAGCAGCGATCTCACCCCAGGGACCCAGTACTTC. Translation: CASSDLTPGTQYF.

This clonotype has at least ten counts. V and J are TRBV9 and TRBJ2-1; 10 nucleotides agree with TRBD2. This CDR3 spans 14 amino acids. The junction had 0 bases not matched to a gene; V was cut back by 2 bases and J by 4 bases. CDR1 SGDLS and CDR2 YYNGEE come from the germline V gene. The CDR3 loop reads CASSVSGGYNEQFF. The CDR3 coding sequence is TGTGCCAGCAGCGTTAGCGGGGGGTACAATGAGCAGTTCTTC.

This sequence joins TRBV20-1 and TRBJ2-7, with 13 bases matching TRBD2. V shed 2 bases and J 9 bases; nucleotides not matched to a gene: 4. The CDR3 loop spans 13 amino acids. From germline, CDR1 is DFQATT and CDR2 SNEGSKA (reference sequence). For the CDR3, the DNA is TGCAGTGCTAGAACACTAGCGGGGGGGAGGCAGTACGTC. Encoded protein: CSARTLAGGRQYV.

This chain connects TRBV29-1 to TRBJ1-5, with a possible D match to TRBD1 (6 bases). Between the trimmed V and J ends, which lost 5 bases and 2 bases, there was a span of 10 bases. This CDR3 has 13 residues. Germline values: CDR1 SQVTM, CDR2 ANQGSEA. The CDR3 sequence is CSVRGSGNQPQHF. CDR3 in DNA: TGCAGCGTTAGGGGGTCGGGCAATCAGCCCCAGCATTTT.

The chain links TRBV20-1 to TRBJ2-7; D may be TRBD1 (5 bases). The CDR3 runs to 16 residues. V was cut by 5 bases and J by 5 bases, with 25 bases left in between. From germline, CDR1 is DFQATT and CDR2 SNEGSKA (reference sequence). The CDR3, as DNA: TGCAGTGCTCAAGGGCGAACCGGGCCCAGGGTCGACGAGCAGTACTTC. Protein: CSAQGRTGPRVDEQYF.

This clonotype was counted a few times. V usage is TRBV25-1 and J usage is TRBJ1-6; no firm D call. Germline V gives CDR1 MGHDK, CDR2 SYGVNS. This CDR3 has 15 amino acids. Trimming pared 4 bases from V and 8 bases from J, leaving 15 bases between. This CDR3 is CASSALHDSDSPLHF. CDR3 in DNA: TGTGCCAGCAGTGCTCTACACGACTCGGATTCACCCCTCCACTTT.

The chain employs TRBV4-1 and TRBJ1-5; TRBD1 agrees at 9 bases. The V and J ends lost 6 bases and 5 bases, in that order; junction bases with no gene match: 8. The CDR3 loop spans 15 amino acids. Germline values: CDR1 MGHRA, CDR2 YSYEKL. The DNA for the CDR3 is TGCGCCAGCAGTCGAGGGACAGGGAACTATCAGCCCCAGCATTTT. Protein sequence: CASSRGTGNYQPQHF.

At least ten counts were recorded for this clonotype. V and J are TRBV7-2 and TRBJ1-2; a weak D match, TRBD1 (5 bases). CDR1 is SGHTA and CDR2 is FQGNSA in the germline V gene. Trimming took 2 bases from V and 4 from J, leaving 11 bases between them. The CDR3 is 14 residues long. CDR3 protein: CASSLIQGGYGYTF. The DNA for the CDR3 is TGTGCCAGCAGCTTAATTCAGGGTGGCTATGGCTACACCTTC.

This clonotype was observed at least ten times. This chain uses TRBV7-2 with TRBJ1-1, with 7 bases aligning to TRBD1. Trimming removed 6 bases from V and 3 bases from J; junction bases left unmatched: 10. Germline V gene data show CDR1 as SGHTA and CDR2 as FQGNSA. The CDR3 loop spans 15 amino acids. CDR3 sequence reads: CASSLAGTEDTEAFF. In DNA, the CDR3 is TGTGCCAGCAGTCTAGCCGGGACAGAGGACACTGAAGCTTTCTTT.

This clonotype was counted at least ten times. The chain is built from TRBV3-1 and TRBJ1-1; D possibly corresponds to TRBD1 (5 bases). Trimming removed 1 base from V and 1 base from J, with 7 bases in between. There are 14 residues in the CDR3. The germline CDR1 and CDR2 sequences are LGHDT and YNNKEL (reference sequence). In DNA, the CDR3 is TGTGCCAGCAGCCAAGGACAGCCGAACACTGAAGCTTTCTTT. Protein sequence: CASSQGQPNTEAFF.

This clonotype was recorded at least ten times. The CDR3 bases are TGTGCCAGCACTCTGGTAGGGGGCGGGGGCACTGAAGCTTTCTTT. It specifies CASTLVGGGGTEAFF. The chain employs TRBV7-3 and TRBJ1-1; 7 nucleotides align to TRBD1. This CDR3 is built from 15 residues. Germline trimming cut 7 bases from V and 4 bases from J; bases unmatched to any gene: 12. From germline, CDR1 is SGHTA and CDR2 FQGTGA.